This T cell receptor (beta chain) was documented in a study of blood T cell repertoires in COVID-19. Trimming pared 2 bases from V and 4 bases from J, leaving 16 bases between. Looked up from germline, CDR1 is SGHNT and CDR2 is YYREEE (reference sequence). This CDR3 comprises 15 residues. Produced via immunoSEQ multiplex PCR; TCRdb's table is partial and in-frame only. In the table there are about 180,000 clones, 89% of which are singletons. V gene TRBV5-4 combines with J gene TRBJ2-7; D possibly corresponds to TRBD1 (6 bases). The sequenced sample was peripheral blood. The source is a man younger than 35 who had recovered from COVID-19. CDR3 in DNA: TGTGCCAGCAGCTTATCAGGGGCTAGAATATACGAGCAGTACTTC. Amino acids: CASSLSGARIYEQYF. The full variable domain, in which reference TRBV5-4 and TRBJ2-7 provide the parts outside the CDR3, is ETGVTQSPTHLIKTRGQQVTLRCSSQSGHNTVSWYQQALGQGPQFIFQYYREEENGRGNFPPRFSGLQFPNYSSELNVNALELDDSALYLCASSLSGARIYEQYFGPGTRLTVT.